Below are 22 T cell receptor beta chains sequenced from a single sample in a study of PD-L1 blockade in urothelial cancer (dated by TCRdb to between 2016 and 2019). Library method: the immunoSEQ multiplex PCR assay. This immuneACCESS table, as held by TCRdb, lists in-frame sequences with V and J called but not all clones. Of the missing ones, under half trace to an unresolved V gene in checked studies; the others have no known cause. This sample gives around 38,000 clones in total; over 75% of them show up just once. The ten largest account for around 14% of the sample. The time point label, as the study defines it: pretreatment peripheral blood. The sequencing here drew on PBMCs, taken around atezolizumab (anti-PD-L1) treatment. Receptor source: a man aged 55-75 years with urothelial cancer.

This clone has just a few counts. A read error may produce the germline difference seen at one junction end. V usage is TRBV4-1 and J usage is TRBJ2-3; D is unresolved. This CDR3 has 11 amino acids. The germline CDR1 and CDR2 sequences are MGHRA and YSYEKL. Written as DNA, the CDR3 is TGCGCCAGCAGCCAATCAGAAACGCAGTATTTT. Translation gives CASSQSETQYF.

The rearrangement links TRBV7-8 to TRBJ2-1; 11 nucleotides line up with TRBD2. The CDR3 covers 16 residues. With V trimmed by 5 bases and J by 5 bases, 8 bases remained unmatched. Germline CDR1 is SGHVS and CDR2 is FQNEAQ. CDR3 sequence reads: CASSVIAGGNHNEQFF. The CDR3 region has the DNA TGTGCCAGCAGCGTGATAGCGGGAGGGAACCACAATGAGCAGTTCTTC.

This clone was seen once. This chain connects TRBV19 to TRBJ2-7; 9 bases fit TRBD2. Germline CDR1 and CDR2: LNHDA and SQIVND (reference sequence). The CDR3 is 14 residues long. V shed 4 bases, J shed 4 bases, and the junction held 5 bases outside the gene matches. The CDR3 protein is CASSTPGLAYEQYF. CDR3 coding DNA: TGTGCCAGTAGTACCCCGGGACTAGCTTACGAGCAGTACTTC. Together with reference TRBV19 and TRBJ2-7, the CDR3 gives the full variable domain: DGGITQSPKYLFRKEGQNVTLSCEQNLNHDAMYWYRQDPGQGLRLIYYSQIVNDFQKGDIAEGYSVSREKKESFPLTVTSAQKNPTAFYLCASSTPGLAYEQYFGPGTRLTVT.

V usage is TRBV6-6 and J usage is TRBJ2-1, with a possible D match to TRBD2 (5 bases). The V gene lost 2 bases and the J gene lost 8 bases, with 10 bases spanning the gap. Germline V CDR1 and CDR2: MNHNY, SVGAGI (reference sequence). The CDR3 loop spans 13 amino acids. The CDR3 here is CASSYVSVDEQFF. CDR3 bases: TGTGCCAGCAGTTACGTTAGCGTCGATGAGCAGTTCTTC.

This clone showed up just once. Mismatch with germline at one junction end may stem from a read error. V and J are TRBV7-7 and TRBJ1-4, with D hard to call. This CDR3 region has 13 residues. CDR1 SSHAT and CDR2 FNYEAQ come from the germline V gene (reference sequence). CDR3 in DNA: TGTGCTAGCAGCTTAGATACGGGGGAAAAACTGTTTTTT. It translates to CASSLDTGEKLFF.

This clone was found once. The rearrangement uses TRBV5-1 and TRBJ2-1; 8 nucleotides align to TRBD2. Germline assignment: CDR1 SGHRS and CDR2 YFSETQ. V lost 1 base to trimming and J lost 0 bases; unmatched junction nucleotides: 6. This CDR3 comprises 17 residues. The DNA for the CDR3 is TGCGCCAGCAGCTTGAGCGGGAGAATGGGCTCCTACAATGAGCAGTTCTTC. Its protein is CASSLSGRMGSYNEQFF.

For the CDR3, the DNA is TGTGCCAGCAGTTACTCTAACAGGGGCCGAGAAAATGAAGCTTTCTTT. Translated, it gives CASSYSNRGRENEAFF. The V and J genes are TRBV6-5 and TRBJ1-1, with 7 bases aligning to TRBD1. CDR3 length: 16 residues. The J segment lost 7 bases and the V segment lost 0 bases, leaving 11 bases of the junction unmatched. The V gene's germline CDR1 is MNHEY and CDR2 SVGAGI.

V is TRBV11-2 and J is TRBJ2-7; TRBD2 matches at 13 bases. The CDR3 extends over 19 amino acids. From germline, CDR1 is SGHAT and CDR2 FQNNGV. V lost 5 bases to trimming and J lost 4 bases; unmatched junction nucleotides: 17. The CDR3 reads CASSRSGLAGEGMGYEQYF. The CDR3 region has the DNA TGTGCCAGCAGCCGCTCAGGACTAGCGGGAGAGGGTATGGGGTACGAGCAGTACTTC.

This chain's CDR3 is CASSRSRDRGDYEQYF. Written as DNA, the CDR3 is TGTGCCAGCAGCCGATCGCGGGACAGGGGTGACTACGAGCAGTACTTC. The chain has TRBV7-8 and TRBJ2-7, with 10 bases lining up with TRBD1. The CDR3 has 16 residues. The trim removed 5 bases at V and 3 bases at J, leaving 10 bases unmatched. From germline, CDR1 is SGHVS and CDR2 FQNEAQ.

The J gene is TRBJ2-5, the V gene TRBV7-9, with a tentative D call TRBD2 (7 bases). Per germline, CDR1 SEHNR and CDR2 FQNEAQ (reference sequence). The CDR3 covers 15 residues. The ends were cut back, 3 bases at V and 4 bases at J, with 15 bases in the middle. The CDR3: CASSFTEGGGETQYF. CDR3 coding DNA: TGTGCCAGCAGCTTCACCGAGGGGGGGGGAGAGACCCAGTACTTC.

The chain couples TRBV28 to TRBJ2-4; D unresolved. V was clipped by 1 base and J by 7 bases, with 8 bases between them. This CDR3 is built from 13 residues. Germline CDR1 MDHEN, CDR2 SYDVKM. In nucleotides, the CDR3 is TGTGCCAGCAGTTTATTGCAGGTCAACATTCAGTACTTC. Amino acids: CASSLLQVNIQYF.

The CDR3 DNA sequence: TGTGCCAGCAGCCCCCCGCAGGGGGCTAACTATGGCTACACCTTC. This sequence encodes CASSPPQGANYGYTF. The chain is built from TRBV7-9 and TRBJ1-2; the match to TRBD1 covers 7 bases. CDR1 SEHNR and CDR2 FQNEAQ come from the germline V gene (reference sequence). The J segment lost 0 bases and the V segment lost 5 bases, leaving 6 bases of the junction unmatched. The CDR3 sequence is 15 residues long.

V gene TRBV4-2 combines with J gene TRBJ1-2; D not resolved. The V and J ends lost 1 base and 7 bases respectively, with 13 bases between them. Germline V CDR1 and CDR2: LGHNA, YNFKEQ. This CDR3 has 14 amino acids. CDR3 in amino acids: CASSQGLARGGYTF. DNA for the CDR3: TGTGCCAGCAGCCAAGGGCTGGCGCGGGGTGGCTACACCTTC.

This clone was recorded once. CDR3 amino acids: CASSQDSTGTSGKGSYEQYF. The DNA for the CDR3 is TGTGCCAGCAGCCAAGATAGCACCGGGACTAGCGGGAAGGGTTCCTACGAGCAGTACTTC. The V call is TRBV14, the J call TRBJ2-7, with 13 bases lining up with TRBD2. The CDR3 runs 20 residues. Germline-derived CDR1 and CDR2 are SGHDN and FVKESK. V trimming: 0 bases; J trimming: 1 base; junction bases outside the gene matches: 12.

The V call is TRBV5-4, the J call TRBJ2-7; D is unclear. CDR1 SGHNT and CDR2 YYREEE come from the germline V gene (reference sequence). V was trimmed by 3 bases and J by 2 bases, leaving 12 bases between them. The CDR3 loop spans 14 amino acids. This chain's CDR3 is CASSSPLETYEQYF. The CDR3 nucleotides are TGTGCCAGCAGCTCCCCTTTAGAGACCTACGAGCAGTACTTC.

This chain uses TRBV11-2 with TRBJ2-7; D perhaps matches TRBD2 (6 bases). The germline V gene has CDR1 SGHAT and CDR2 FQNNGV. The CDR3 extends over 15 amino acids. V lost 3 bases, J lost 4 bases, and 16 bases lay in between. The CDR3 loop reads CASSFYGGIGYEQYF. The CDR3 DNA sequence: TGTGCCAGCAGCTTTTATGGGGGGATCGGGTACGAGCAGTACTTC.

The J gene is TRBJ1-4, the V gene TRBV4-1; 7 positions agree with TRBD1. This CDR3 region has 15 residues. Germline V gene data show CDR1 as MGHRA and CDR2 as YSYEKL. Trimming took 1 base from V and 7 from J; bases not matched to a gene: 6. The CDR3 loop is CASSQGQGEGEKLFF. The CDR3 bases are TGCGCCAGCAGCCAAGGACAGGGAGAAGGTGAAAAACTGTTTTTT.

This chain uses TRBV6-6 with TRBJ1-5; TRBD1 matches at 11 bases. Germline CDR1 reads MNHNY; CDR2 reads SVGAGI (reference sequence). J was trimmed by 7 bases and V by 8 bases; bases with no gene match: 4. This CDR3 spans 13 amino acids. The CDR3 coding sequence is TGTGCCAGCGGACAGGGGGCACTCCAGCCCCAGCATTTT. Translating it yields CASGQGALQPQHF.

V gene TRBV5-4 combines with J gene TRBJ2-1; 9 nucleotides align to TRBD1. Germline CDR1 reads SGHNT; CDR2 reads YYREEE (reference sequence). The CDR3 spans 13 residues. Germline trimming cut 0 bases from V and 8 bases from J; bases unmatched to any gene: 0. CDR3 loop: CASSLGTGDEQFF. DNA of the CDR3: TGTGCCAGCAGCTTGGGGACAGGGGATGAGCAGTTCTTC.

The chain links TRBV12-5 to TRBJ1-2; D gene ambiguous. Germline-derived CDR1 and CDR2 are LGHNT and FRNRAP. The CDR3 extends over 11 amino acids. Trimming took off 6 bases at V and 4 bases at J, with 6 bases between the two ends. CDR3: CASGRGYGYTF. As DNA, the CDR3 is TGTGCTAGTGGCCGCGGCTATGGCTACACCTTC.

The chain combines TRBV6-1 with TRBJ2-7; 8 positions match TRBD1. V shed 1 base, J shed 6 bases, and the junction held 8 bases outside the gene matches. Germline values: CDR1 MNHNS, CDR2 SASEGT. The CDR3 spans 15 residues. In DNA form, the CDR3 reads TGTGCCAGCAGTGAAGTCCAGGGGGCGTTCGGCGAGCAGTACTTC. Translating gives CASSEVQGAFGEQYF.

The V call is TRBV18, the J call TRBJ1-3; D gene uncertain. V lost 2 bases and J 3 bases, leaving 14 bases between the germline ends. The CDR3 has 16 amino acids. Germline V gives CDR1 KGHSH, CDR2 LQKENI. Written as DNA, the CDR3 is TGTGCCAGCTCACCAAACATCGGGTCGGGTGGAAACACCATATATTTT. Residues: CASSPNIGSGGNTIYF.